This T cell receptor beta chain appears in the sequencing data of a study of PD-1 blockade in classical Hodgkin lymphoma. The CDR3 has 16 residues. After removal of 4 bases from V and 4 bases from J, the junction contained 8 bases not matched to a gene. CDR1 is MRHNA and CDR2 is SNTAGT in the germline V gene. Data came from immunoSEQ multiplex PCR; TCRdb stores just in-frame clones and leaves some out. The table records about 36,000 clones, almost 70% of them present only once. All patients experienced relapse after autologous stem cell transplantation, and brentuximab vedotin exposure was variable. Responses achieved at best were complete response, partial response or progressive disease.

This receptor was identified in a human donor with classical Hodgkin lymphoma. Sequenced here: peripheral blood mononuclear cells (PBMCs), sampled before the second cycle of nivolumab. The rearrangement links TRBV6-4 to TRBJ2-7, with 12 bases identical to TRBD2. The CDR3 sequence: CASSGLAGVIGYEQYF. In nucleotides, the CDR3 is TGTGCCAGCAGTGGACTAGCGGGAGTAATTGGGTACGAGCAGTACTTC.